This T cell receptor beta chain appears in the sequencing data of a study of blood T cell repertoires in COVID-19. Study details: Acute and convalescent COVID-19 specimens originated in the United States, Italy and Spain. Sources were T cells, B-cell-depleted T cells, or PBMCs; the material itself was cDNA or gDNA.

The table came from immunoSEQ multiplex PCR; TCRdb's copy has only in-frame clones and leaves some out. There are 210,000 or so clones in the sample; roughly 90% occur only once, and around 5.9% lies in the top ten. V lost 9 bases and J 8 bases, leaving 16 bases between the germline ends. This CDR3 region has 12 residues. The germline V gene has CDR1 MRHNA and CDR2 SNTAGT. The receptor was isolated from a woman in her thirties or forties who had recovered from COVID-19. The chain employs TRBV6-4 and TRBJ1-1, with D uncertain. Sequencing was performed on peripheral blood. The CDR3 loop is CARMGGFMEAFF. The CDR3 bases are TGTGCCAGGATGGGAGGTTTTATGGAAGCTTTCTTT.